This TCR beta chain was observed in a study of Ad26.COV2.S vaccination and SARS-CoV-2 variants. For the study at large: Intramuscularly, Ad26.COV2.S was given either once or twice, 56 days apart.

The treatment was: 19 received Ad26.COV2.S at low or high dose, single or two shots; 5 received placebo; per-sample allocation not given. The samples date from day 63 after the first vaccine or placebo injection. Only in-frame clones appear in the TCRdb table, and some are missing; sequencing was by immunoSEQ multiplex PCR. The data contain about 350,000 clones, more than 85% of them seen just once; the ten biggest clones take up around 5%. Looked up from germline, CDR1 is SGHNT and CDR2 is YENEEA. Trimming cost V 5 bases and J 4 bases; bases outside gene matches: 4. This CDR3 spans 14 amino acids. This material consisted of peripheral blood, taken in a trial of Ad26.COV2.S vaccine versus placebo. The receptor's source is a person aged 18-65 years who received the Ad26.COV2.S COVID-19 vaccine or a placebo. V is TRBV11-3 and J is TRBJ2-2; 7 bases align to TRBD1. The CDR3 reads CASSPRQGTGELFF. CDR3 nucleotides: TGTGCCAGCAGCCCCAGACAGGGCACCGGGGAGCTGTTTTTT.